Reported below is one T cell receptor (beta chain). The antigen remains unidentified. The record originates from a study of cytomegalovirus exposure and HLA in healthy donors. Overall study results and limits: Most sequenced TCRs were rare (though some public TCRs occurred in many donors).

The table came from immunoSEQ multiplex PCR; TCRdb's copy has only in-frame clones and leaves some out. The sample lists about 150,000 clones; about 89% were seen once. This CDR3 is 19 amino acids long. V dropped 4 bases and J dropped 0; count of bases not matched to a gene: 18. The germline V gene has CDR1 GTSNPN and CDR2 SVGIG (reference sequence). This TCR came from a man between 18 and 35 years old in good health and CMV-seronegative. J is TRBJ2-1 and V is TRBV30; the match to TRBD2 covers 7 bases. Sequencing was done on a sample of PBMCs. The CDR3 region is CAWTRVSGAYSSSYNEQFF. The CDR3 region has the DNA TGTGCCTGGACCCGCGTCAGCGGGGCTTACTCCAGCTCCTACAATGAGCAGTTCTTC.